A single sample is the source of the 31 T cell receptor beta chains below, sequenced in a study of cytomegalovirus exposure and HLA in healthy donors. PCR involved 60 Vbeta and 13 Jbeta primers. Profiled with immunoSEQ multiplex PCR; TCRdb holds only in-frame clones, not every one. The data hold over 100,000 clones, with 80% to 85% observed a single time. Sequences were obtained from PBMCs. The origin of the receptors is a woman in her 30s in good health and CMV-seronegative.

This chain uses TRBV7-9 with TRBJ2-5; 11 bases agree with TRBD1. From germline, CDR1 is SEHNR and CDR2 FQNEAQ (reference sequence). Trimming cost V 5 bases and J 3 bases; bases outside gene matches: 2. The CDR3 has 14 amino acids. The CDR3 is CASSQGQGEETQYF. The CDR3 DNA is TGTGCCAGCAGCCAGGGACAGGGGGAAGAGACCCAGTACTTC.

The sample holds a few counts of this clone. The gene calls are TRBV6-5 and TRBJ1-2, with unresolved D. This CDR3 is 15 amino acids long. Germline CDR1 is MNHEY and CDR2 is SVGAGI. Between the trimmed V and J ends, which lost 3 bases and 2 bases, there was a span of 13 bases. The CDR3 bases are TGTGCCAGCAGTTATCGGAGGACGGACAACTATGGCTACACCTTC. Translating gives CASSYRRTDNYGYTF.

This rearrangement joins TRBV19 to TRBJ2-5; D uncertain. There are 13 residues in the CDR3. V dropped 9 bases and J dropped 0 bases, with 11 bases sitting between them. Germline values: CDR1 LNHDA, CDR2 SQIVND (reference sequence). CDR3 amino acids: CASQSRYQETQYF. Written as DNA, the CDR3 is TGTGCCAGCCAAAGCCGTTACCAAGAGACCCAGTACTTC.

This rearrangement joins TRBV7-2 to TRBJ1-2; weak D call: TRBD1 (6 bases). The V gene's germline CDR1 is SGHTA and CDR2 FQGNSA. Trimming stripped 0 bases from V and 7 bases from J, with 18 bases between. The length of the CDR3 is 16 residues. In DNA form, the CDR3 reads TGTGCCAGCAGCTTAGCTTGGGGGCGGCGTGAAGTTGGCTACACCTTC. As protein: CASSLAWGRREVGYTF.

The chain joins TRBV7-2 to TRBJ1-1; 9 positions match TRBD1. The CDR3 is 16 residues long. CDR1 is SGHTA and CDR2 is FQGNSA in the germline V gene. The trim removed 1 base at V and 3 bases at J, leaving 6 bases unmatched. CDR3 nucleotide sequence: TGTGCCAGCAGCTTAGTGACAGGGGGAGGGTACACTGAAGCTTTCTTT. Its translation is CASSLVTGGGYTEAFF.

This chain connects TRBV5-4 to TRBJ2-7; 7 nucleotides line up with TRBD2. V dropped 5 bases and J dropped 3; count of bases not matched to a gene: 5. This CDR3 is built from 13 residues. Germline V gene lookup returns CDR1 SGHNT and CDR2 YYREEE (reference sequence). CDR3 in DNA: TGTGCCAGCAGTCCCGGGGGGAGCTACGAGCAGTACTTC. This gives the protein CASSPGGSYEQYF.

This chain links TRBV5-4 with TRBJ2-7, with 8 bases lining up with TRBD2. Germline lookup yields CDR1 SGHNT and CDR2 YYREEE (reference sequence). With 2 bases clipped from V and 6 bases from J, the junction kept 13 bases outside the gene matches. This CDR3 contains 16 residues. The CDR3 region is CASSFDPGTRLGEQYF. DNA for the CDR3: TGTGCCAGCAGCTTCGATCCCGGGACTAGGCTCGGCGAGCAGTACTTC.

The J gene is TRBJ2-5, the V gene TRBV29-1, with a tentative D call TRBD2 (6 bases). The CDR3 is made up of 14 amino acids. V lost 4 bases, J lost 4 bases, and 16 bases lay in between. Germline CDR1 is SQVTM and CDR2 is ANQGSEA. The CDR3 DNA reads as TGCAGCGTTGGATTATTTAACGGGAGAGAGACCCAGTACTTC. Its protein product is CSVGLFNGRETQYF.

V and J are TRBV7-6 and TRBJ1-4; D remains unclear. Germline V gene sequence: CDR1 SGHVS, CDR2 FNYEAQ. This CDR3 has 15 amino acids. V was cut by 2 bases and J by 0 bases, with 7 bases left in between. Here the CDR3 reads CASSLRSTTNEKLFF. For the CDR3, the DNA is TGTGCCAGCAGCTTAAGAAGCACAACTAATGAAAAACTGTTTTTT.

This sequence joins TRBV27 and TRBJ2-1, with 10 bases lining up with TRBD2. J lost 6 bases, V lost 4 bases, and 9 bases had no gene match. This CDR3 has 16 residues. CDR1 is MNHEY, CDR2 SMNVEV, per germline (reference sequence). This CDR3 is CASSSTLAGAPNEQFF. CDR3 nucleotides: TGTGCCAGCAGTTCGACCCTAGCGGGAGCACCCAATGAGCAGTTCTTC.

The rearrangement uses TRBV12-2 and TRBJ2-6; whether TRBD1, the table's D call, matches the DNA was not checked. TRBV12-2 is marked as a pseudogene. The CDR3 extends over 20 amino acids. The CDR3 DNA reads TGTGCAAGTCGCTTAGAAAGGACAGGGGGCGCCTTCTCTGGGGCCAACGTCCTGACTTTC. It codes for CASRLERTGGAFSGANVLTF.

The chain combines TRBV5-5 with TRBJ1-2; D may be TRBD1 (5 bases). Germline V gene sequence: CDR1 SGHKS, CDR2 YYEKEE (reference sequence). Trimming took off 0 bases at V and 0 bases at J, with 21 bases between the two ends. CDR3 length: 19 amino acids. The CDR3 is CASSLVPWAMGGANYGYTF. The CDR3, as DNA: TGTGCCAGCAGCTTGGTTCCGTGGGCAATGGGGGGAGCTAACTATGGCTACACCTTC.

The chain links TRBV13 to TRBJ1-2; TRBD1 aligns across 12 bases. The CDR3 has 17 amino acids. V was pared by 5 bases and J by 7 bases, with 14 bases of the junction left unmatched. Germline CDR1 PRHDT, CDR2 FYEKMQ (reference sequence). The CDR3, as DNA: TGTGCCAGCAGCCCAGGGACAGGGGGCGCAAGGGGGTTTGGCTACACCTTC. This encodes CASSPGTGGARGFGYTF.

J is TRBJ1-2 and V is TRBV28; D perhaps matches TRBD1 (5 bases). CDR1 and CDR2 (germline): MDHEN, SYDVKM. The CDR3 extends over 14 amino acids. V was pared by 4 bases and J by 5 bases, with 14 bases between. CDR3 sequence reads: CASSSPGTAYGYTF. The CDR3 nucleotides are TGTGCCAGCAGTTCCCCTGGGACTGCTTATGGCTACACCTTC.

DNA for the CDR3: TGTGCCAGCAGAACGACATACGAGCAGTACTTC. This encodes CASRTTYEQYF. J is TRBJ2-7 and V is TRBV28; D is uncertain. The CDR3 is made up of 11 amino acids. Trimming shortened V by 6 bases and J by 4 bases, and 7 bases separated the two germline ends. Germline V gene sequence: CDR1 MDHEN, CDR2 SYDVKM.

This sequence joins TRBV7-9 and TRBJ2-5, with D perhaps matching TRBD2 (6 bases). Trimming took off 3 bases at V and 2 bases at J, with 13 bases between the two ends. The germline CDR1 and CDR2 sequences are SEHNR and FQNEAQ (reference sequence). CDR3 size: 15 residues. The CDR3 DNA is TGTGCCAGCAGCTTGCGCGTAGCGGCTCAAGAGACCCAGTACTTC. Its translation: CASSLRVAAQETQYF.

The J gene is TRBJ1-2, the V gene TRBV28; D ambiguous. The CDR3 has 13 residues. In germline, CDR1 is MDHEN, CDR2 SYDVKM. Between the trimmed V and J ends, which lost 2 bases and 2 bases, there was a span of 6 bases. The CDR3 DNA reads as TGTGCCAGCAGTTTACAGGCGAACTATGGCTACACCTTC. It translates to CASSLQANYGYTF.

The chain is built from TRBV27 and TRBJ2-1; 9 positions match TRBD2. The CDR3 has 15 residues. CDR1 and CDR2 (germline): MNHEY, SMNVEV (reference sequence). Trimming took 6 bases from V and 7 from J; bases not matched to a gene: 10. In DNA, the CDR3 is TGTGCCAGCAGCTTGACTAGCGGTTTAGGTAATGAGCAGTTCTTC. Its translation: CASSLTSGLGNEQFF.

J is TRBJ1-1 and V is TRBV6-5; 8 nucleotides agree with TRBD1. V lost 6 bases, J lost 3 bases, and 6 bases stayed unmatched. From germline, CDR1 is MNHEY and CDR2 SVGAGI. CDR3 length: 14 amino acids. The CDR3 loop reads CASSRSDRDTEAFF. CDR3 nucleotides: TGTGCCAGCAGCCGATCGGACAGGGACACTGAAGCTTTCTTT.

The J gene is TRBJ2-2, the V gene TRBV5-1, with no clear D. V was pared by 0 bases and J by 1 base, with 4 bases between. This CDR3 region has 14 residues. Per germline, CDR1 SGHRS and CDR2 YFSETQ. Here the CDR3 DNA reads TGCGCCAGCAGCTTGGTTCAGAACACCGGGGAGCTGTTTTTT. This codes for CASSLVQNTGELFF.

DNA for the CDR3: TGTGCCATCAGTGAGAGACAGGGGCCTTCATCAGATGAAGCTTTCTTT. Encoded protein: CAISERQGPSSDEAFF. The V call is TRBV10-3, the J call TRBJ1-1, with 8 nucleotides matching TRBD1. This CDR3 spans 16 amino acids. Germline-derived CDR1 and CDR2 are ENHRY and SYGVKD. The V and J ends lost 2 bases and 7 bases, in that order; junction bases with no gene match: 12.

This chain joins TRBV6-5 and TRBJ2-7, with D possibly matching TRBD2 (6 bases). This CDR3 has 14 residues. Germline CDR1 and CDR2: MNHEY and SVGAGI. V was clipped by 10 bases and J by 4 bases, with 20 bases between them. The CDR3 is CATTPRRAAYEQYF. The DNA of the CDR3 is TGTGCCACCACGCCGCGGAGGGCGGCTTACGAGCAGTACTTC.

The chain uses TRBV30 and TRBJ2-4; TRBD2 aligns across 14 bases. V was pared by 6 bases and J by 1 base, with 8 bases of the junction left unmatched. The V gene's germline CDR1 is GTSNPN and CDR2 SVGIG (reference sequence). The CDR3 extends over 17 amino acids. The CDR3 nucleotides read TGTGCCTGCGGGACTAGCGGGAGCGGGGGGGCCAAAAACATTCAGTACTTC. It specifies CACGTSGSGGAKNIQYF.

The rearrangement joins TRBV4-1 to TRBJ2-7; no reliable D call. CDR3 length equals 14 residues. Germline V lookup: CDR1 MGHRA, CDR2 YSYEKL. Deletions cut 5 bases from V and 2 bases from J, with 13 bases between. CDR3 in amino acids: CASSDAVSAYEQYF. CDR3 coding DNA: TGCGCCAGCAGCGACGCGGTATCCGCCTACGAGCAGTACTTC.

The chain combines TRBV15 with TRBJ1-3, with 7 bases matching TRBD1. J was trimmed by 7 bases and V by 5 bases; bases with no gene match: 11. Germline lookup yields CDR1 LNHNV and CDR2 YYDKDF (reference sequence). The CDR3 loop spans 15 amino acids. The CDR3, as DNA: TGTGCCACCAGCCCGGACAGGCTCGATCGGAACACCATATATTTT. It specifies CATSPDRLDRNTIYF.

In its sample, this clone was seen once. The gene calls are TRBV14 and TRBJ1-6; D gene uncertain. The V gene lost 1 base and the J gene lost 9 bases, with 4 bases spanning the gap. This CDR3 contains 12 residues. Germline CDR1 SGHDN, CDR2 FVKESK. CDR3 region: CASSQGSSPLHF. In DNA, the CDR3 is TGTGCCAGCAGCCAAGGGAGTTCACCCCTCCACTTT.

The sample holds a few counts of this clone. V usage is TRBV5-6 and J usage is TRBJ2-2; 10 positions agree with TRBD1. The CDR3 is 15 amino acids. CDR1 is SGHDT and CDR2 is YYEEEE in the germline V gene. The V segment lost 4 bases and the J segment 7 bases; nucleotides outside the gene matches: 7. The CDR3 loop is CASSPDRGRGGELFF. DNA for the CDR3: TGTGCCAGCAGCCCTGACAGGGGGCGAGGCGGGGAGCTGTTTTTT. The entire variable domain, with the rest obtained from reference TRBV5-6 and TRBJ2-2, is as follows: DAGVTQSPTHLIKTRGQQVTLRCSPKSGHDTVSWYQQALGQGPQFIFQYYEEEERQRGNFPDRFSGHQFPNYSSELNVNALLLGDSALYLCASSPDRGRGGELFFGEGSRLTVL.

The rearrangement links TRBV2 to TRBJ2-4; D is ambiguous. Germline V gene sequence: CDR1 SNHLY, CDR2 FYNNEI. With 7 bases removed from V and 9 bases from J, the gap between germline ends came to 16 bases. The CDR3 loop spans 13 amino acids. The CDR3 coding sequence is TGTGCCAGCACGAGAAATATCGGTAGCATTCAGTACTTC. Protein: CASTRNIGSIQYF.

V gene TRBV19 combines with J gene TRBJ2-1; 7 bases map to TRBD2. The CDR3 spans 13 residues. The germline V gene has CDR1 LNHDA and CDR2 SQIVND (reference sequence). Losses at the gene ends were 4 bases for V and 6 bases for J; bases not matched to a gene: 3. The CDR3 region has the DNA TGTGCCAGTAGTAGCGGGAGTCCCAATGAGCAGTTCTTC. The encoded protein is CASSSGSPNEQFF. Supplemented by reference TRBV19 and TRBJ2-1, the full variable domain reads DGGITQSPKYLFRKEGQNVTLSCEQNLNHDAMYWYRQDPGQGLRLIYYSQIVNDFQKGDIAEGYSVSREKKESFPLTVTSAQKNPTAFYLCASSSGSPNEQFFGPGTRLTVL.

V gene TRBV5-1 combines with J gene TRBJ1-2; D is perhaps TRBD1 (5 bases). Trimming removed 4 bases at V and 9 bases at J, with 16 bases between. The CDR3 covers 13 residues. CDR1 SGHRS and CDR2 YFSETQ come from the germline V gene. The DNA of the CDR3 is TGCGCCAGCAGCCTACCGGGACTGCTAAGCTACACCTTC. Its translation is CASSLPGLLSYTF.

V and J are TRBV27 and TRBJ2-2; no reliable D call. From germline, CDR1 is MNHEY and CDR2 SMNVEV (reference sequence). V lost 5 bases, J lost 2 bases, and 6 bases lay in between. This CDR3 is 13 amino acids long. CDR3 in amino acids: CASSGENTGELFF. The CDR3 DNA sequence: TGTGCCAGCAGTGGAGAAAACACCGGGGAGCTGTTTTTT.